The 29 T cell receptor beta chains presented below share a single source sample, sequenced in a study of T cell responses to AZD1222 COVID-19 vaccine. Here immunoSEQ multiplex PCR was the method, and the copy in TCRdb shows in-frame clones only, minus some. Of about 98,000 clones listed, almost 90% are singletons. This material consisted of peripheral blood, taken on day 0 of MenACWY control vaccination. The source is an adult in good health.

This chain uses TRBV5-3 with TRBJ1-5; 9 bases are a match to TRBD1. TRBV5-3 is an ORF, with its function uncertain. J gave up 0 bases and V 3 bases, and 10 bases lay outside the gene matches. CDR3 size: 18 residues. The CDR3 here is CARSSPGQGGYSNQPQHF. The DNA of the CDR3 is TGTGCCAGAAGCTCGCCGGGACAGGGAGGTTATAGCAATCAGCCCCAGCATTTT.

V is TRBV20-1 and J is TRBJ1-2; D possibly corresponds to TRBD1 (5 bases). Germline V gene lookup returns CDR1 DFQATT and CDR2 SNEGSKA (reference sequence). With 3 bases removed from V and 1 base from J, the gap between germline ends came to 6 bases. This CDR3 has 12 residues. The CDR3 loop reads CSASQGNYGYTF. The DNA of the CDR3 is TGCAGTGCTAGTCAGGGTAACTATGGCTACACCTTC.

V usage is TRBV3-1 (or the pseudogene TRBV3-2) and J usage is TRBJ2-3; the D gene is possibly TRBD1 (5 bases). In germline, CDR1 is LGHDT, CDR2 YNNKEL (reference sequence). The CDR3 has 16 residues. V lost 0 bases and J lost 2, with 12 bases in between. The CDR3 DNA sequence: TGTGCCAGCAGCCAAGACCGACAGCCCCTCACAGATACGCAGTATTTT. This translates into CASSQDRQPLTDTQYF.

The chain is built from TRBV2 and TRBJ2-7; TRBD1 matches 7 bases. V was clipped by 6 bases and J by 3 bases; unmatched bases: 11. Germline values: CDR1 SNHLY, CDR2 FYNNEI. The CDR3 contains 15 residues. The CDR3: CASSAPDRIRYEQYF. The DNA for the CDR3 is TGTGCCAGCAGCGCTCCGGACAGGATTCGCTACGAGCAGTACTTC.

The chain links TRBV6-5 to TRBJ2-1; 9 bases match TRBD2. Germline CDR1 is MNHEY and CDR2 is SVGAGI. V shed 6 bases and J 7 bases; nucleotides not matched to a gene: 7. The CDR3 has 14 amino acids. This chain's CDR3 is CASSPGLALNEQFF. CDR3 in DNA: TGTGCCAGCAGCCCCGGACTAGCGTTGAATGAGCAGTTCTTC.

This chain links TRBV29-1 with TRBJ2-3, with D perhaps TRBD2 (7 bases). There are 13 residues in the CDR3. The germline V gene has CDR1 SQVTM and CDR2 ANQGSEA. V dropped 3 bases and J dropped 4 bases, with 11 bases sitting between them. The CDR3 DNA is TGCAGCGTTGACATAGGGGGGGCAGATACGCAGTATTTT. This codes for CSVDIGGADTQYF.

V and J are TRBV4-1 and TRBJ1-1, with a weak D call TRBD1 (5 bases). The CDR3 runs 16 residues. Between the trimmed V and J ends, which lost 0 bases and 1 base, there was a span of 12 bases. Germline CDR1 and CDR2: MGHRA and YSYEKL. CDR3 protein: CASSQDLGAENTEAFF. The CDR3 region has the DNA TGCGCCAGCAGCCAAGATCTCGGGGCTGAGAACACTGAAGCTTTCTTT.

The rearrangement joins TRBV7-2 to TRBJ2-2, with 9 bases fitting TRBD1. CDR1 and CDR2 from the germline V gene are SGHTA and FQGNSA. CDR3 length: 15 amino acids. The V segment lost 4 bases and the J segment 3 bases; nucleotides outside the gene matches: 3. CDR3 DNA sequence: TGTGCCAGCAGCTCGACAGGGGGGGACACCGGGGAGCTGTTTTTT. Its protein product is CASSSTGGDTGELFF.

CDR3 residues: CASSLETMWTEAFF. Written as DNA, the CDR3 is TGTGCCAGCAGCTTAGAAACAATGTGGACTGAAGCTTTCTTT. The chain employs TRBV11-2 and TRBJ1-1; D is unresolved. The V gene lost 0 bases and the J gene lost 5 bases, with 10 bases spanning the gap. There are 14 residues in the CDR3. Germline V lookup: CDR1 SGHAT, CDR2 FQNNGV.

The chain links TRBV12-5 to TRBJ1-5; D is ambiguous. V lost 3 bases to trimming and J lost 3 bases, with 12 bases between them. The germline V gene has CDR1 LGHNT and CDR2 FRNRAP. The CDR3 covers 15 residues. CDR3 residues: CASGFDRQHNQPQHF. The CDR3 nucleotides are TGTGCTAGTGGTTTTGATAGGCAGCACAATCAGCCCCAGCATTTT.

The chain combines TRBV14 with TRBJ2-5; 7 bases align to TRBD2. The CDR3 contains 14 residues. CDR1 and CDR2 (germline): SGHDN, FVKESK. Trimming took 6 bases from V and 7 from J; bases not matched to a gene: 11. The CDR3 here is CASRAASGARTQYF. The CDR3 DNA follows: TGTGCCAGCAGAGCGGCTAGCGGTGCGCGGACCCAGTACTTC.

The rearrangement joins TRBV7-3 to TRBJ2-5; maybe TRBD2 (6 bases). This CDR3 is built from 15 residues. Trimming shortened V by 6 bases and J by 2 bases, and 16 bases separated the two germline ends. Germline V gives CDR1 SGHTA, CDR2 FQGTGA. CDR3 sequence (DNA): TGTGCCAGCAGTAGGGACTCGGGGAAACAAGAGACCCAGTACTTC. It codes for CASSRDSGKQETQYF. Full variable domain (rest looked up from reference TRBV7-3 and TRBJ2-5): GAGVSQTPSNKVTEKGKYVELRCDPISGHTALYWYRQSLGQGPEFLIYFQGTGAADDSGLPNDRFFAVRPEGSVSTLKIQRTERGDSAVYLCASSRDSGKQETQYFGPGTRLLVL.

V usage is TRBV7-2 and J usage is TRBJ1-1, with a tentative D call TRBD1 (5 bases). This CDR3 is built from 15 residues. With 1 base removed from V and 7 bases from J, the gap between germline ends came to 16 bases. The germline gives CDR1 SGHTA, CDR2 FQGNSA. CDR3 sequence reads: CASSLVPDSINEAFF. In DNA, the CDR3 is TGTGCCAGCAGCTTAGTACCCGACAGTATCAATGAAGCTTTCTTT.

A note on this clone: At the DNA level, this CDR3 is encoded by other sequences in the same sample as well. This chain uses TRBV28 with TRBJ1-5; D is unresolved. The CDR3 is made up of 12 amino acids. Germline CDR1 is MDHEN and CDR2 is SYDVKM. V lost 2 bases, J lost 4 bases, and 3 bases lay in between. In nucleotides, the CDR3 is TGTGCCAGCAGTTTAGGTAATCAGCCCCAGCATTTT. Amino acid sequence: CASSLGNQPQHF.

This clone was seen more than once but under ten times. The chain recombines TRBV5-1 with TRBJ2-1, with D possibly matching TRBD1 (5 bases). The CDR3 is 14 amino acids. Trimming left V 3 bases short and J 3 bases short, with 10 bases between. Germline V gene sequence: CDR1 SGHRS, CDR2 YFSETQ. The CDR3 DNA sequence: TGCGCCAGCAGCTCCACGGACAACTACAATGAGCAGTTCTTC. This codes for CASSSTDNYNEQFF.

The rearrangement uses TRBV28 and TRBJ2-1, with D perhaps assigned TRBD1 or TRBD2 (5 bases each). The CDR3 runs to 13 residues. The V gene lost 8 bases and the J gene lost 0 bases, with 8 bases spanning the gap. Germline CDR1 reads MDHEN; CDR2 reads SYDVKM. CDR3 sequence reads: CASRGDSYNEQFF. In DNA form, the CDR3 reads TGTGCCAGCCGAGGGGACTCCTACAATGAGCAGTTCTTC.

This sequence joins TRBV5-1 and TRBJ2-2; D is undetermined. Trimming removed 4 bases at V and 7 bases at J, with 14 bases between. This CDR3 has 14 amino acids. Germline V gives CDR1 SGHRS, CDR2 YFSETQ. The CDR3 sequence is CASSPGGGDGELFF. In DNA, the CDR3 is TGCGCCAGCAGCCCCGGTGGCGGCGACGGGGAGCTGTTTTTT.

The chain employs TRBV19 and TRBJ1-1, with TRBD1 matching 9 bases. The V segment lost 7 bases and the J segment 10 bases; nucleotides outside the gene matches: 13. Germline assignment: CDR1 LNHDA and CDR2 SQIVND (reference sequence). This CDR3 spans 14 amino acids. The CDR3 bases are TGTGCCAGTATACCCCGGGACAGGGTGAACGGAGCTTTCTTT. This codes for CASIPRDRVNGAFF. Based on the CDR3 plus reference TRBV19 and TRBJ1-1, the full variable domain is DGGITQSPKYLFRKEGQNVTLSCEQNLNHDAMYWYRQDPGQGLRLIYYSQIVNDFQKGDIAEGYSVSREKKESFPLTVTSAQKNPTAFYLCASIPRDRVNGAFFGQGTRLTVV.

The chain uses TRBV7-2 and TRBJ1-2; weak D call: TRBD1 (5 bases). This CDR3 spans 13 amino acids. Trimming took 0 bases from V and 7 from J, leaving 9 bases between them. Germline CDR1 SGHTA, CDR2 FQGNSA. Here the CDR3 reads CASSLAGDFGYTF. The CDR3 DNA follows: TGTGCCAGCAGCTTAGCTGGGGACTTTGGCTACACCTTC.

This chain links TRBV12-3 or TRBV12-4 with TRBJ2-7; TRBD1 matches 7 bases. The ends lost 6 bases at V and 1 base at J; junction bases unmatched: 3. The CDR3 totals 13 residues. The chain's CDR3 is CASSLTGSYEQYF. The CDR3 DNA sequence: TGTGCCAGCAGCTTGACAGGGTCCTACGAGCAGTACTTC.

The V gene is TRBV3-1 (or the pseudogene TRBV3-2), the J gene TRBJ1-1; D is unresolved. V was trimmed by 0 bases and J by 6 bases, leaving 11 bases between them. Germline lookup yields CDR1 LGHDT and CDR2 YNNKEL (reference sequence). This CDR3 contains 14 residues. CDR3 region: CASSQDGVGPEAFF. For the CDR3, the DNA is TGTGCCAGCAGCCAAGACGGGGTAGGGCCTGAAGCTTTCTTT.

The chain recombines TRBV6-4 with TRBJ1-6, with unresolved D. V shed 4 bases and J shed 7 bases, with 14 bases lying between them. The CDR3 runs 15 residues. Germline CDR1 reads MRHNA; CDR2 reads SNTAGT. The CDR3 nucleotides are TGTGCCAGCAGTGTTTCCCCCGACCCAAATTCACCCCTCCACTTT. It translates to CASSVSPDPNSPLHF.

This chain connects TRBV28 to TRBJ1-2; possible D gene TRBD1, 5 bases. V dropped 2 bases and J dropped 4 bases, with 11 bases sitting between them. The CDR3 runs to 14 residues. CDR1 is MDHEN and CDR2 is SYDVKM in the germline V gene. CDR3 loop: CASSLGGASYGYTF. The DNA for the CDR3 is TGTGCCAGCAGTTTAGGCGGGGCGAGCTATGGCTACACCTTC.

This sequence joins TRBV24-1 and TRBJ1-2; D gene ambiguous. The CDR3 covers 15 residues. V shed 1 base and J shed 6 bases, with 14 bases lying between them. Germline V gene data show CDR1 as KGHDR and CDR2 as SFDVKD. CDR3 sequence (DNA): TGTGCCACCAGTGATTTCGGCCGGGGTCGGGATGGCTACACCTTC. Translating it yields CATSDFGRGRDGYTF.

This rearrangement joins TRBV30 to TRBJ1-4, with 7 positions matching TRBD1. The V and J ends lost 3 bases and 7 bases, in that order; junction bases with no gene match: 5. Germline V gene lookup returns CDR1 GTSNPN and CDR2 SVGIG (reference sequence). This CDR3 has 13 residues. The CDR3 DNA is TGTGCCTGGAGACAGGGGAAAGGTGAAAAACTGTTTTTT. Its translation: CAWRQGKGEKLFF.

V is TRBV10-3 and J is TRBJ2-1, with D tentatively TRBD2 (7 bases). V was pared by 11 bases and J by 10 bases, with 27 bases between. There are 15 residues in the CDR3. Per germline, CDR1 ENHRY and CDR2 SYGVKD. The CDR3 is CASQRGGGLEGEQFF. In DNA form, the CDR3 reads TGTGCCTCCCAGAGGGGGGGAGGTTTAGAAGGCGAGCAGTTCTTC.

The sample holds one count of this clone. This chain uses TRBV4-1 with TRBJ1-5; D uncertain. Germline CDR1 reads MGHRA; CDR2 reads YSYEKL. This CDR3 spans 17 amino acids. Trimming removed 0 bases from V and 6 bases from J, with 18 bases in between. For the CDR3, the DNA is TGCGCCAGCAGCCAAGATCATGGGGTCCAGGTGGGTCAGCCCCAGCATTTT. Translation gives CASSQDHGVQVGQPQHF.

The chain links TRBV5-1 to TRBJ2-1; TRBD2 is a possible D gene (5 bases). The V and J ends lost 0 bases and 5 bases respectively, with 6 bases between them. Germline lookup yields CDR1 SGHRS and CDR2 YFSETQ. The CDR3 length is 13 residues. The CDR3 DNA reads TGCGCCAGCAGCTTGGACGGGAACAATGAGCAGTTCTTC. Translation gives CASSLDGNNEQFF. Full variable domain (rest looked up from reference TRBV5-1 and TRBJ2-1): KAGVTQTPRYLIKTRGQQVTLSCSPISGHRSVSWYQQTPGQGLQFLFEYFSETQRNKGNFPGRFSGRQFSNSRSEMNVSTLELGDSALYLCASSLDGNNEQFFGPGTRLTVL.

The rearrangement joins TRBV27 to TRBJ1-5; 10 bases are shared with TRBD1. The CDR3 sequence is 15 residues long. From germline, CDR1 is MNHEY and CDR2 SMNVEV (reference sequence). The ends lost 6 bases at V and 6 bases at J; junction bases unmatched: 8. The CDR3: CASRGAGTGVQPQHF. DNA of the CDR3: TGTGCCAGCAGGGGCGCCGGGACAGGGGTTCAGCCCCAGCATTTT.